The table lists the clone carrying this T cell receptor (beta chain) with a few counts. Its matching antigen is unknown. The CDR3 covers 15 residues. V was cut by 1 base and J by 8 bases, with 14 bases left in between. Germline loops: CDR1 LGHNA, CDR2 YNFKEQ. 13 Jbeta primers and 60 Vbeta primers were used for the PCR. TCRdb's table, derived via immunoSEQ multiplex PCR, lists solely in-frame clones and lacks some. The sample lists about 130,000 clones; around 78% were seen once. The sample originates from a study of cytomegalovirus exposure and HLA in healthy donors. Broader study findings: In an earlier analysis, in 587 donors, most V segments appeared productive either ~90% or ~30% of the time. A link between a missense DCLRE1C variant and TCR beta V- and J-gene trimming emerged from a later analysis.

The source material was PBMCs. V usage is TRBV4-2 and J usage is TRBJ1-4; D may be TRBD1 (5 bases). The source of this sequence is a man aged 40-55 years in good health and CMV-seronegative. The CDR3 here is CASSQGQRGGEKLFF. For the CDR3, the DNA is TGTGCCAGCAGCCAAGGACAGAGAGGAGGGGAAAAACTGTTTTTT.